The present T cell receptor (beta chain) was sequenced within a study of blood T cell repertoires in COVID-19 (dated by TCRdb to the early 2020s). Describing the broader study: The collaborator samples originated in the United States, Italy and Spain and spanned the acute and convalescent phases of COVID-19. The material from the prospective study consisted of cDNA or gDNA derived from T cells, B-cell-depleted T cells, or PBMCs. Where available, HLA class I and class II types were taken from metadata supplied by the sample provider and were not determined by assay-based typing. The repertoires were released in a freely available public database intended as a resource for research on the immune response to SARS-CoV-2. A de-identified subject ID, COVID-19 status, age in years and sex were almost always included in the sample metadata. Samples were obtained from the ongoing ImmuneRACE study (first 160 participants) and from over a thousand subjects provided by 6 global collaborators. The dataset comprised deeply sampled blood TCRbeta repertoires from subjects exposed to, actively infected with, or recovered from COVID-19.

Trimming at the junction amounts to 1 base on V and 10 bases on J, and the germline ends lie 8 bases apart. Its CDR3 holds 13 amino acids, cysteine through phenylalanine. Kept here is only the CDR3 DNA, which spans 39 bases and is read in frame from base 1. The germline V gene (reference sequence) sets CDR1 to LGHDT and CDR2 to YNNKEL. Overall study outcomes, separate from this receptor: The quantity of clinical and demographic metadata differed by source and by participant and was supplied without curation.

TCRbeta CDR3 regions were amplified from genomic DNA by means of the immunoSEQ Assay, a bias-controlled multiplex PCR. The study's own analysis went as follows. The number of nucleated cells in each sample was estimated by amplification of reference gene primers within the assay. Sequence reads were collapsed and filtered to measure the absolute abundance of every unique TCRbeta CDR3 rearrangement. For each sample, productive Simpson clonality was calculated as the square root of Simpson's diversity index over productive rearrangements. TCRdb retrieved this table from immuneACCESS and kept in-frame rearrangements only. Not all clones are present; in checked studies, unresolved V genes account for under half, and no reason is known for the remainder. D and trimming were read from the DNA, whereas the V and J calls and clone size are those reported in that table. This sample lists about 490,000 clones; 70% to 90% were detected once. About 3.2% of the sample rests with the top ten.

This clone has only a few counts. The target of this receptor is not known. Base qualities were left out, and no much larger clone turns up one base away. Collaborating institutions collected whole blood in K2EDTA tubes following their own protocols. For TCRbeta analysis, collaborators shipped samples in one of three forms: frozen whole blood, isolated PBMCs, or DNA extracted from either of those sample types. The sequence links TRBV3-1 (or the pseudogene TRBV3-2) to TRBJ1-6; the D segment cannot be called with confidence. Sequenced sample: peripheral blood. This clonotype was sampled from a human donor in a cohort sampled during active COVID-19. The sequenced DNA is TGTGCCAGCAGCCAAGGGGAGAGGTCACCCCTCCACTTT. This encodes CASSQGERSPLHF.